A single sample gave rise to the 28 T cell receptor beta chains below, sequenced in a study of blood T cell repertoires in COVID-19. Here immunoSEQ multiplex PCR was the method, and the copy in TCRdb shows in-frame clones only, minus some. In the table there are 80,000 to 100,000 clones, roughly 86% of which are singletons. The sample comprised peripheral blood. The source is a man aged 50-60 years with acute or convalescent COVID-19.

The chain uses TRBV5-5 and TRBJ1-2; D perhaps matches TRBD1 (6 bases). Germline V lookup: CDR1 SGHKS, CDR2 YYEKEE (reference sequence). CDR3 length: 13 amino acids. V lost 3 bases to trimming and J lost 7 bases, with 13 bases between them. The CDR3 loop reads CASSWGGGTGYTF. The CDR3 DNA is TGTGCCAGCAGCTGGGGCGGGGGCACTGGCTACACCTTC.

J is TRBJ1-2 and V is TRBV9; tentatively, D is TRBD1 (5 bases). This CDR3 is 13 amino acids long. Per the germline V gene, CDR1 is SGDLS and CDR2 is YYNGEE. Between the trimmed V and J ends, which lost 0 bases and 6 bases, there was a span of 9 bases. The CDR3 DNA sequence: TGTGCCAGCAGCGTAGGAACAGGCAATGGCTACACCTTC. Amino acids: CASSVGTGNGYTF.

This clone appeared once. This chain connects TRBV2 to TRBJ2-2, with D maybe TRBD2 (7 bases). Trimming took 1 base from V and 7 from J, leaving 19 bases between them. The V gene's germline CDR1 is SNHLY and CDR2 FYNNEI. This CDR3 is 17 amino acids long. The CDR3 DNA reads as TGTGCCAGCAGTGAAGTCGCTAGCGGAGGCAGGGGCGGGGAGCTGTTTTTT. It encodes CASSEVASGGRGGELFF.

A single count supports this clone. This chain links TRBV4-1 with TRBJ2-7; 11 nucleotides align to TRBD1. The CDR3 contains 15 residues. Germline V lookup: CDR1 MGHRA, CDR2 YSYEKL. With V trimmed by 4 bases and J by 4 bases, 6 bases remained unmatched. CDR3 DNA sequence: TGCGCCAGCAGCCCTAGCGGACAGGGGGCTTACGAGCAGTACTTC. This codes for CASSPSGQGAYEQYF.

The rearrangement links TRBV19 to TRBJ1-1; 8 bases are shared with TRBD1. Germline values: CDR1 LNHDA, CDR2 SQIVND (reference sequence). J gave up 1 base and V 10 bases, and 11 bases lay outside the gene matches. This CDR3 is built from 15 residues. This CDR3 reads CATKTDRGGNTEAFF. The CDR3 bases are TGTGCCACCAAAACCGACAGGGGCGGGAACACTGAAGCTTTCTTT. Combining the CDR3 with reference TRBV19 and TRBJ1-1 gives the whole variable domain DGGITQSPKYLFRKEGQNVTLSCEQNLNHDAMYWYRQDPGQGLRLIYYSQIVNDFQKGDIAEGYSVSREKKESFPLTVTSAQKNPTAFYLCATKTDRGGNTEAFFGQGTRLTVV.

The chain links TRBV27 to TRBJ2-1; D may be TRBD2 (5 bases). The V end was cut by 2 bases, the J end by 1 base, with 9 bases between. The CDR3 length is 15 residues. CDR1 is MNHEY and CDR2 is SMNVEV in the germline V gene (reference sequence). The CDR3 region is CASSLMPGSYNEQFF. CDR3 coding DNA: TGTGCCAGCAGTTTAATGCCGGGATCCTACAATGAGCAGTTCTTC.

The chain joins TRBV12-3 or TRBV12-4 to TRBJ2-1, with TRBD2 as a possible D gene (5 bases). The CDR3 is 13 amino acids. The germline V and J ends were trimmed by 5 bases and 7 bases, with 12 bases remaining between them. The CDR3 DNA follows: TGTGCCAGCAGTGTCACTAGGATTAATGAGCAGTTCTTC. Translation gives CASSVTRINEQFF.

The gene calls are TRBV3-1 (or the pseudogene TRBV3-2) and TRBJ2-7; possible D gene TRBD1, 6 bases. The ends were cut back, 0 bases at V and 4 bases at J, with 16 bases in the middle. Germline V gene lookup returns CDR1 LGHDT and CDR2 YNNKEL (reference sequence). The CDR3 sequence is 16 residues long. Here the CDR3 DNA reads TGTGCCAGCAGCCAAGATGCATGGGACACGCGTTACGAGCAGTACTTC. It codes for CASSQDAWDTRYEQYF.

This CDR3 is CASSVAAGGYNEQFF. DNA of the CDR3: TGTGCCAGCAGCGTAGCTGCGGGAGGGTACAATGAGCAGTTCTTC. The chain employs TRBV9 and TRBJ2-1; 9 nucleotides agree with TRBD2. The V segment lost 0 bases and the J segment 4 bases; nucleotides outside the gene matches: 2. Germline V gene sequence: CDR1 SGDLS, CDR2 YYNGEE. This CDR3 region has 15 residues.

The rearrangement uses TRBV6-5 and TRBJ1-2, with 10 bases fitting TRBD1. Germline CDR1 and CDR2: MNHEY and SVGAGI. The CDR3 is made up of 13 amino acids. The J segment lost 7 bases and the V segment lost 4 bases, leaving 3 bases of the junction unmatched. This chain's CDR3 is CASSWDRGGGYTF. The CDR3 DNA reads TGTGCCAGCAGTTGGGACAGGGGAGGTGGCTACACCTTC.

V gene TRBV28 combines with J gene TRBJ2-3; weak D call: TRBD2 (6 bases). Germline lookup yields CDR1 MDHEN and CDR2 SYDVKM. CDR3 length: 14 amino acids. Trimming stripped 2 bases from V and 4 bases from J, with 10 bases between. CDR3 bases: TGTGCCAGCAGTTTAGGCGGGGTCCCAGATACGCAGTATTTT. This translates into CASSLGGVPDTQYF. Variable domain in full (rest from reference TRBV28 and TRBJ2-3): DVKVTQSSRYLVKRTGEKVFLECVQDMDHENMFWYRQDPGLGLRLIYFSYDVKMKEKGDIPEGYSVSREKKERFSLILESASTNQTSMYLCASSLGGVPDTQYFGPGTRLTVL.

The rearrangement links TRBV7-3 to TRBJ2-7, with 8 bases identical to TRBD1. Losses at the gene ends were 3 bases for V and 6 bases for J; bases not matched to a gene: 4. Germline CDR1 reads SGHTA; CDR2 reads FQGTGA. This CDR3 spans 13 amino acids. The CDR3 region is CASSFGTGSEQYF. DNA of the CDR3: TGTGCCAGCAGCTTCGGGACAGGTTCCGAGCAGTACTTC.

The chain combines TRBV30 with TRBJ1-2, with D unresolved. Germline loops: CDR1 GTSNPN, CDR2 SVGIG (reference sequence). The CDR3 has 11 residues. The ends were cut back, 3 bases at V and 3 bases at J, with 5 bases in the middle. CDR3 amino acids: CAWSLYYGYTF. In nucleotides, the CDR3 is TGTGCCTGGAGCCTTTACTATGGCTACACCTTC.

For the CDR3, the DNA is TGTGCCAGTTCGACTAGCGGGAGGGCTGGCGGGGCCAACGTCCTGACTTTC. Translated, it gives CASSTSGRAGGANVLTF. The chain carries TRBV19 and TRBJ2-6, with TRBD2 matching 14 bases. The V gene end was trimmed by 8 bases and the J gene end by 4 bases; junction bases not matched to a gene: 7. The CDR3 covers 17 residues. From germline, CDR1 is LNHDA and CDR2 SQIVND (reference sequence).

The chain combines TRBV9 with TRBJ2-3, with 9 nucleotides matching TRBD2. The length of the CDR3 is 15 residues. Losses at the gene ends were 2 bases for V and 4 bases for J; bases not matched to a gene: 5. Per the germline V gene, CDR1 is SGDLS and CDR2 is YYNGEE. Here the CDR3 reads CASSVSGRGPDTQYF. The DNA for the CDR3 is TGTGCCAGCAGCGTTAGCGGGAGAGGCCCAGATACGCAGTATTTT.

The J gene is TRBJ1-5, the V gene TRBV30, with D hard to call. This CDR3 has 12 amino acids. V was clipped by 1 base and J by 7 bases, with 8 bases between them. Germline V CDR1 and CDR2: GTSNPN, SVGIG (reference sequence). CDR3 DNA sequence: TGTGCCTGGAGTGGGGTCGGGCAGCCCCAGCATTTT. Its protein product is CAWSGVGQPQHF. The full variable domain, completed using reference TRBV30 and TRBJ1-5, is SQTIHQWPATLVQPVGSPLSLECTVEGTSNPNLYWYRQAAGRGLQLLFYSVGIGQISSEVPQNLSASRPQDRQFILSSKKLLLSDSGFYLCAWSGVGQPQHFGDGTRLSIL.

The V gene is TRBV14, the J gene TRBJ2-1; TRBD2 matches 13 bases. V shed 1 base and J 8 bases; nucleotides not matched to a gene: 8. The CDR3 is made up of 17 amino acids. Germline V gene data show CDR1 as SGHDN and CDR2 as FVKESK. The CDR3 here is CASSQGWTSGSFDEQFF. CDR3 nucleotides: TGTGCCAGCAGCCAAGGGTGGACTAGCGGGAGTTTCGATGAGCAGTTCTTC. Complete variable domain (other parts from reference TRBV14 and TRBJ2-1): EAGVTQFPSHSVIEKGQTVTLRCDPISGHDNLYWYRRVMGKEIKFLLHFVKESKQDESGMPNNRFLAERTGGTYSTLKVQPAELEDSGVYFCASSQGWTSGSFDEQFFGPGTRLTVL.

The rearrangement joins TRBV4-1 to TRBJ2-1; possible D gene TRBD2, 5 bases. This CDR3 is 12 amino acids long. V was trimmed by 6 bases and J by 5 bases, leaving 8 bases between them. CDR1 is MGHRA and CDR2 is YSYEKL in the germline V gene. CDR3 protein: CASRGVDNEQFF. The CDR3 nucleotides read TGCGCCAGCAGGGGAGTGGACAATGAGCAGTTCTTC.

V usage is TRBV25-1 and J usage is TRBJ1-5; D is unclear. The CDR3 is made up of 14 amino acids. From germline, CDR1 is MGHDK and CDR2 SYGVNS. The V and J ends lost 0 bases and 1 base respectively, with 4 bases between them. The CDR3 DNA is TGTGCCAGCAGTGAATACGAGAGCAATCAGCCCCAGCATTTT. This sequence encodes CASSEYESNQPQHF.

The chain links TRBV5-4 to TRBJ2-3, with TRBD2 as a possible D gene (5 bases). The CDR3 is 13 residues long. Trimming took 3 bases from V and 1 from J, leaving 6 bases between them. CDR1 is SGHNT, CDR2 YYREEE, per germline (reference sequence). The CDR3 DNA reads as TGTGCCAGCAGCTCCGGGGGCACAGATACGCAGTATTTT. Its protein is CASSSGGTDTQYF.

The rearrangement links TRBV19 to TRBJ2-3, with 7 bases that match TRBD2. Germline values: CDR1 LNHDA, CDR2 SQIVND (reference sequence). The V and J ends lost 6 bases and 5 bases, in that order; junction bases with no gene match: 20. This CDR3 spans 18 amino acids. The chain's CDR3 is CASSDDRRLALKQDTQYF. CDR3 nucleotide sequence: TGTGCCAGTAGCGACGACAGAAGACTAGCCCTTAAACAAGATACGCAGTATTTT.

This rearrangement joins TRBV11-2 to TRBJ1-6, with D possibly TRBD1 on 5 matching bases. This CDR3 is 14 amino acids long. Deletions cut 5 bases from V and 5 bases from J, with 10 bases between. CDR1 SGHAT and CDR2 FQNNGV come from the germline V gene. The CDR3 protein is CASSPRVDNSPLHF. The CDR3 nucleotides are TGTGCCAGCAGCCCCAGGGTCGATAATTCACCCCTCCACTTT.

The chain links TRBV5-1 to TRBJ1-1, with TRBD1 matching 11 bases. CDR1 is SGHRS and CDR2 is YFSETQ in the germline V gene. With 0 bases clipped from V and 8 bases from J, the junction kept 6 bases outside the gene matches. The CDR3 loop spans 15 amino acids. In nucleotides, the CDR3 is TGCGCCAGCAGCTTGGTCGGACAGGGGGCCGGAGAAGCTTTCTTT. This gives the protein CASSLVGQGAGEAFF. The complete variable domain, with remaining parts taken from reference TRBV5-1 and TRBJ1-1, reads KAGVTQTPRYLIKTRGQQVTLSCSPISGHRSVSWYQQTPGQGLQFLFEYFSETQRNKGNFPGRFSGRQFSNSRSEMNVSTLELGDSALYLCASSLVGQGAGEAFFGQGTRLTVV.

This clone was seen once. The rearrangement joins TRBV19 to TRBJ2-3; 9 bases map to TRBD1. V shed 4 bases and J 5 bases; nucleotides not matched to a gene: 16. The CDR3 loop spans 18 amino acids. Germline V gene lookup returns CDR1 LNHDA and CDR2 SQIVND (reference sequence). Here the CDR3 reads CASSTRTGVSNKRDTQYF. In nucleotides, the CDR3 is TGTGCCAGTAGTACCCGGACAGGGGTGTCTAATAAGAGAGATACGCAGTATTTT.

The rearrangement links TRBV11-2 to TRBJ1-2; D is undetermined. Deletions cut 3 bases from V and 5 bases from J, with 16 bases between. Germline V gives CDR1 SGHAT, CDR2 FQNNGV. This CDR3 is built from 15 residues. Here the CDR3 reads CASSFGVGSKYGYTF. The CDR3 region has the DNA TGTGCCAGCAGCTTTGGTGTCGGGTCCAAATATGGCTACACCTTC.

The V gene is TRBV7-2, the J gene TRBJ2-7; TRBD1 agrees at 9 bases. Germline CDR1 is SGHTA and CDR2 is FQGNSA. This CDR3 contains 14 residues. V shed 5 bases and J 13 bases; nucleotides not matched to a gene: 15. As DNA, the CDR3 is TGTGCCAGCAGCCCCGGGGGTGGCTTGGGACAGGGATACTTC. Its translation is CASSPGGGLGQGYF. The full variable domain, rest sourced from reference TRBV7-2 and TRBJ2-7, is GAGVSQSPSNKVTEKGKDVELRCDPISGHTALYWYRQSLGQGLEFLIYFQGNSAPDKSGLPSDRFSAERTGGSVSTLTIQRTQQEDSAVYLCASSPGGGLGQGYFGPGTRLTVT.

This clone appeared once. The chain combines TRBV2 with TRBJ2-6, with 8 nucleotides matching TRBD1. The length of the CDR3 is 17 residues. With 9 bases clipped from V and 3 bases from J, the junction kept 13 bases outside the gene matches. In germline, CDR1 is SNHLY, CDR2 FYNNEI. CDR3 DNA sequence: TGTGCCAGTTTATCCGGGACAGGAATAGGTGGGGCCAACGTCCTGACTTTC. This sequence encodes CASLSGTGIGGANVLTF.

The V and J genes are TRBV19 and TRBJ2-7; 10 bases fit TRBD2. This CDR3 has 16 residues. Germline V lookup: CDR1 LNHDA, CDR2 SQIVND (reference sequence). Germline trimming cut 5 bases from V and 0 bases from J; bases unmatched to any gene: 7. As DNA, the CDR3 is TGTGCCAGTAGTGGGGGAACTAGCGGGGTCTCCTACGAGCAGTACTTC. Protein: CASSGGTSGVSYEQYF.